This T cell receptor (beta chain) stems from a study of T cells in localized non-small cell lung cancer (dated by TCRdb to 2019 to 2021). In terms of the full investigation: Comparing tumors with uninvolved tumor-adjacent lungs, the study looked at the T cell repertoires of fewer than 250 patients with early-stage NSCLC. The cohort comprised a few hundred treatment-naïve NSCLC patients with resected, localized lung tumors. A mean age of roughly 64 years was recorded for the NSCLC patients, of whom under 150 were male and about a hundred were female.

The immunoSEQ Assay was used to sequence TCR beta CDR3 regions from DNA. Per the original workflow: To compute T cell density, TCR beta template counts were normalized to usable DNA, which was estimated by amplifying housekeeping genes. The preseqR package was used to estimate richness by extrapolating to 400,000 templates for PBMC samples and to 120,000 templates for tissue samples. Clonality was defined as one minus Pielou's evenness. Tissue-enriched TCRs were identified through differential abundance testing performed on productive amino-acid clonotypes, with a minimum total count of 5 and an alpha of 0.1. The Jaccard Index and the Morisita Overlap Index were used to measure repertoire overlap between compartments. GLIPH grouped TCR beta CDR3s together with public tetramer-defined viral CDR3s, and a viral motif had to include at least three viral sequences and show V-gene enrichment. In TCRdb, the immuneACCESS table is reduced to in-frame sequences with V and J assigned. These tables do not hold every clone; where another copy was compared, an unresolved V gene accounts for under half, and the others remain unexplained. Clone size and V and J calls were adopted from that table, with D and trimming inferred from the DNA. The sample records 30,000 or so clones, 88% of which are singletons. In total, the top ten clones hold 4.2% of the sample.

The study at large found these results: A median of 57 of the top 100 tumor clones turned up in the paired uninvolved adjacent lung, and approximately 30 of those clones also ranked among the top 100 of that same adjacent lung. Uninvolved tumor-adjacent lung showed the highest T cell clonality, higher than tumor, which suggests more focused antigenic responses in the uninvolved tumor-adjacent lung. Because multi-region tumor sequencing was not done, intratumor heterogeneity could not be ruled out. Because the study design was exploratory, TCR variables were selected using unadjusted p-values without false-discovery rate correction. Higher blood T cell density associated with longer overall survival, while higher adjacent-lung clonality associated with shorter survival.

Concerning this clone: No antigen is known for it. Base qualities are missing; no much larger clone stands one base away.

At diagnosis, tumor, uninvolved tumor-adjacent lung and peripheral blood were collected and then preserved as a mix of FFPE and fresh-frozen material. For TCR repertoire profiling, the blood samples were analyzed as peripheral blood mononuclear cells. Measured from the cysteine to the phenylalanine, the CDR3 is 16 residues long. The CDR3 DNA has 48 bases and is translated from base 1. Via the germline V gene, CDR1 is MDHEN and CDR2 SYDVKM. Trimming removed 4 bases from V and 0 bases from J, leaving 12 bases between the germline ends. Rearrangement joined TRBV28 to TRBJ1-4; a weak D assignment points to TRBD1 (5 bases agree). The clonotype was recovered from a woman aged 35 to 70 with stage III lung adenocarcinoma. The source material was peripheral blood mononuclear cells, sampled before any cancer treatment. The CDR3: CASSSPGGATNEKLFF. The DNA is TGTGCCAGCAGTTCACCCGGGGGTGCAACTAATGAAAAACTGTTTTTT.